This TCR beta chain came from a study of T-cell memory formation after mild COVID-19. TCRdb re-called the 5' RACE reads with MiXCR, one entry per CDR3 protein. The repertoire includes under 550,000 distinct CDR3 sequences, roughly 18% of them detected once, and around a fifth sits in the top ten. There are 14 residues in the CDR3. V lost 1 base and J 6 bases, leaving 13 bases between the germline ends. Looked up from germline, CDR1 is SEHNR and CDR2 is FQNEAQ (reference sequence). Sequenced sample: PBMCs or a T cell subset sorted from them (not recorded which). This clonotype was sampled from a man aged 18 to 35 who had mild COVID-19 (a few samples of this study predate the infection). Cell type and time point are not known. This sequence joins TRBV7-9 and TRBJ2-7, with D maybe TRBD1 (5 bases). CDR3 in amino acids: CASSLETHRSEQYF. The CDR3 region has the DNA TGTGCCAGCAGCTTAGAGACCCACAGGTCCGAGCAGTACTTC.